What follows are 30 T cell receptor beta chains derived from one specimen sequenced in a study of identifying expanded T cells in peripheral blood. The protocol was immunoSEQ multiplex PCR, while the TCRdb copy is restricted to in-frame clones and leaves out a portion. This sample has about 84,000 clones; around 85% occur once, and the top ten carry 5.6%. The sequencing sample was made of blood. The receptors stem from a person between 18 and 75 years old in good health.

The V gene is TRBV19, the J gene TRBJ2-1; 10 positions agree with TRBD2. The CDR3 length is 15 residues. CDR1 LNHDA and CDR2 SQIVND come from the germline V gene (reference sequence). The trim removed 6 bases at V and 4 bases at J, leaving 6 bases unmatched. CDR3 protein: CASSNGLAVYNEQFF. Here the CDR3 DNA reads TGTGCCAGTAGCAACGGACTAGCGGTGTACAATGAGCAGTTCTTC.

The rearrangement uses TRBV27 and TRBJ1-4; D remains ambiguous. Deletions cut 0 bases from V and 6 bases from J, with 11 bases between. This CDR3 is 15 amino acids long. CDR1 MNHEY and CDR2 SMNVEV come from the germline V gene (reference sequence). The CDR3: CASSLSRLSYEKLFF. In nucleotides, the CDR3 is TGTGCCAGCAGTTTATCGAGATTGTCATATGAAAAACTGTTTTTT.

This clone was detected a few times. J is TRBJ1-2 and V is TRBV7-9; D call uncertain. The germline V gene encodes CDR1 SEHNR and CDR2 FQNEAQ (reference sequence). The CDR3 has 15 residues. Trimming removed 5 bases at V and 4 bases at J, with 17 bases between. The CDR3 loop is CASSPRNIPLYGYTF. For the CDR3, the DNA is TGTGCCAGCAGCCCCCGAAACATCCCCCTCTATGGCTACACCTTC.

This rearrangement joins TRBV6-6 to TRBJ2-7; no firm D call. The CDR3 sequence is 12 residues long. Trimming removed 5 bases at V and 2 bases at J, with 7 bases between. Germline V gene lookup returns CDR1 MNHNY and CDR2 SVGAGI (reference sequence). The DNA of the CDR3 is TGTGCCAGCAGTCCTACACCCTACGAGCAGTACTTC. This codes for CASSPTPYEQYF.

The V gene is TRBV30, the J gene TRBJ1-2; D possibly corresponds to TRBD1 (5 bases). Germline CDR1 reads GTSNPN; CDR2 reads SVGIG (reference sequence). V lost 2 bases and J lost 7, with 17 bases in between. The CDR3 extends over 14 amino acids. The DNA for the CDR3 is TGTGCCTGGAGTAGATCCCAGTCGGGGGGTGGCTACACCTTC. It specifies CAWSRSQSGGGYTF.

This chain uses TRBV2 with TRBJ2-7; D unresolved. This CDR3 comprises 12 residues. V gave up 5 bases and J gave up 2 bases, with 7 bases separating them. Germline V gene lookup returns CDR1 SNHLY and CDR2 FYNNEI. In DNA form, the CDR3 reads TGTGCCAGCAGTCCAACCACCTACGAGCAGTACTTC. This sequence encodes CASSPTTYEQYF.

The J gene is TRBJ1-2, the V gene TRBV21-1; the D call in the table, TRBD1, was not verified against the DNA. TRBV21-1 is given as a pseudogene. There are 16 residues in the CDR3. The CDR3, as DNA: TGTGCCAGCAAAGGGGGCCAGGAGGGTGGAGCCTATGGCTACACCTTC. It yields the protein CASKGGQEGGAYGYTF.

For the CDR3, the DNA is TGTGCCACCAGCAGAGACGGGGCAGACCAAGAGACCCAGTACTTC. Protein: CATSRDGADQETQYF. The chain employs TRBV15 and TRBJ2-5, with D perhaps being TRBD1 or TRBD2 (5 bases each). Germline-derived CDR1 and CDR2 are LNHNV and YYDKDF (reference sequence). V dropped 0 bases and J dropped 0 bases, with 8 bases sitting between them. There are 15 residues in the CDR3.

V and J are TRBV19 and TRBJ1-1, with 7 positions matching TRBD1. The CDR3 extends over 16 amino acids. Germline values: CDR1 LNHDA, CDR2 SQIVND (reference sequence). Germline trimming cut 5 bases from V and 3 bases from J; bases unmatched to any gene: 12. The CDR3: CASSSGQTVLDTEAFF. As DNA, the CDR3 is TGTGCCAGTAGTTCGGGACAGACCGTTCTGGACACTGAAGCTTTCTTT.

The rearrangement joins TRBV6-5 to TRBJ2-2; 9 nucleotides match TRBD1. Losses at the gene ends were 8 bases for V and 10 bases for J; bases not matched to a gene: 2. The CDR3 runs to 11 residues. Germline CDR1 MNHEY, CDR2 SVGAGI. CDR3 DNA sequence: TGTGCCAGCGGGACAGGGCTGGAGCTGTTTTTT. Encoded protein: CASGTGLELFF.

The chain is built from TRBV11-2 and TRBJ1-1; D gene ambiguous. The germline CDR1 and CDR2 sequences are SGHAT and FQNNGV. Trimming removed 5 bases from V and 9 bases from J, with 16 bases in between. The CDR3 consists of 13 residues. The CDR3 DNA sequence: TGTGCCAGCAGCCCCACGAACTGGGCTCAAGCTTTCTTT. Translating gives CASSPTNWAQAFF.

This chain joins TRBV5-1 and TRBJ1-1, with D perhaps TRBD1 (5 bases). V was shortened by 0 bases and J by 8 bases, with 11 bases between the two germline ends. CDR3 length equals 13 residues. Germline V gives CDR1 SGHRS, CDR2 YFSETQ. The CDR3 nucleotides are TGCGCCAGCAGCTTGGTCGCGGAGGGGGAAGCTTTCTTT. The encoded protein is CASSLVAEGEAFF.

The chain is built from TRBV7-8 and TRBJ2-1, with D perhaps matching TRBD1 (6 bases). The ends were cut back, 5 bases at V and 8 bases at J, with 25 bases in the middle. Per germline, CDR1 SGHVS and CDR2 FQNEAQ. The CDR3 extends over 17 amino acids. CDR3 residues: CASSRSGVTMINDEQFF. Written as DNA, the CDR3 is TGTGCCAGCAGCCGCTCAGGGGTCACGATGATAAACGATGAGCAGTTCTTC.

The CDR3 nucleotides are TGTGCCAGCAGGGCACAGATTCCGAATAATGGCTACACCTTC. It yields the protein CASRAQIPNNGYTF. The chain couples TRBV6-1 to TRBJ1-2; D not resolved. Looked up from germline, CDR1 is MNHNS and CDR2 is SASEGT. Trimming pared 6 bases from V and 6 bases from J, leaving 17 bases between. The CDR3 contains 14 residues.

This clone was counted a few times. This sequence joins TRBV2 and TRBJ2-3; 10 positions match TRBD2. CDR1 and CDR2 (germline): SNHLY, FYNNEI. With 3 bases clipped from V and 9 bases from J, the junction kept 9 bases outside the gene matches. The CDR3 totals 15 residues. For the CDR3, the DNA is TGTGCCAGCAGTGACGAGCGGGGGGGCCGATCAACGCAGTATTTT. Its protein is CASSDERGGRSTQYF.

This rearrangement joins TRBV2 to TRBJ1-5, with D maybe TRBD1 (5 bases). The V and J ends lost 1 base and 9 bases respectively, with 13 bases between them. The CDR3 length is 14 residues. The germline V gene has CDR1 SNHLY and CDR2 FYNNEI. In DNA, the CDR3 is TGTGCCAGCAGTGAAGTGCCGGGGCAAGGGCCCCAGCATTTT. This translates into CASSEVPGQGPQHF.

The V gene is TRBV6-5, the J gene TRBJ2-7, with a possible D match to TRBD1 (6 bases). The CDR3 runs to 11 residues. The V end was cut by 6 bases, the J end by 6 bases, with 9 bases between. Germline V gene lookup returns CDR1 MNHEY and CDR2 SVGAGI. CDR3 amino acids: CASRGAAEQYF. CDR3 DNA sequence: TGTGCCAGCAGGGGGGCCGCCGAGCAGTACTTC.

This chain joins TRBV6-5 and TRBJ2-7; D gene uncertain. CDR1 and CDR2 from the germline V gene are MNHEY and SVGAGI. The ends were cut back, 0 bases at V and 0 bases at J, with 9 bases in the middle. The CDR3 runs to 15 residues. The CDR3 here is CASSYSDASSYEQYF. The CDR3 DNA sequence: TGTGCCAGCAGTTACTCGGATGCCAGCTCCTACGAGCAGTACTTC.

V and J are TRBV11-3 and TRBJ1-1; a possible D gene is TRBD1 (5 bases). CDR1 and CDR2 from the germline V gene are SGHNT and YENEEA. The CDR3 consists of 15 residues. V was shortened by 0 bases and J by 4 bases, with 12 bases between the two germline ends. This CDR3 is CASSLDRVESTEAFF. The CDR3 coding sequence is TGTGCCAGCAGCTTAGACAGGGTAGAAAGCACTGAAGCTTTCTTT. Full variable domain (remainder filled in from reference TRBV11-3 and TRBJ1-1): EAGVVQSPRYKIIEKKQPVAFWCNPISGHNTLYWYLQNLGQGPELLIRYENEEAVDDSQLPKDRFSAERLKGVDSTLKIQPAELGDSAVYLCASSLDRVESTEAFFGQGTRLTVV.

The chain couples TRBV21-1 to TRBJ1-1; TRBD1 reflects the table's D call only, with no check against the DNA. TRBV21-1 constitutes a pseudogene. The CDR3 has 14 residues. CDR3 DNA sequence: TGTGCCAGCAGCCAACGACAGGGGATCACTGAAGCTTTCTTT. Translating gives CASSQRQGITEAFF.

J is TRBJ1-3 and V is TRBV11-2; D is undetermined. From germline, CDR1 is SGHAT and CDR2 FQNNGV. The CDR3 is made up of 15 amino acids. V lost 10 bases and J 7 bases, leaving 23 bases between the germline ends. As DNA, the CDR3 is TGTGCCACCACAATCCAAGAAGGGTTGAGGAACACCATATATTTT. It translates to CATTIQEGLRNTIYF.

This rearrangement joins TRBV4-1 to TRBJ1-1, with no clear D. The length of the CDR3 is 15 residues. CDR1 MGHRA and CDR2 YSYEKL come from the germline V gene. Trimming pared 4 bases from V and 0 bases from J, leaving 12 bases between. CDR3 bases: TGCGCCAGCAGCCCACAGACAAGCATGAACACTGAAGCTTTCTTT. Protein sequence: CASSPQTSMNTEAFF.

The chain has TRBV11-2 and TRBJ2-3; D remains unclear. The germline V gene has CDR1 SGHAT and CDR2 FQNNGV. This CDR3 is built from 15 residues. Trimming took off 1 base at V and 4 bases at J, with 12 bases between the two ends. In nucleotides, the CDR3 is TGTGCCAGCAGCTTAGTGGTTCTCGGGCCAGATACGCAGTATTTT. It codes for CASSLVVLGPDTQYF.

There are a few counts of this clone. The chain has TRBV4-1 and TRBJ2-2, with TRBD1 matching 7 bases. The CDR3 has 13 amino acids. Germline values: CDR1 MGHRA, CDR2 YSYEKL. Trimming removed 5 bases from V and 13 bases from J; junction bases left unmatched: 10. In nucleotides, the CDR3 is TGCGCCAGCAGCGTAGTCACAGGGGTGGGGCTGTTTTTT. Its protein is CASSVVTGVGLFF.

This clone was observed a handful of times. This chain uses TRBV5-6 with TRBJ1-5, with TRBD1 matching 10 bases. The CDR3 is 14 amino acids. Trimming cost V 4 bases and J 7 bases; bases outside gene matches: 5. CDR1 and CDR2 from the germline V gene are SGHDT and YYEEEE. CDR3 in amino acids: CASSLRQGAQPQHF. CDR3 DNA: TGTGCCAGCAGCCTTAGACAGGGGGCCCAGCCCCAGCATTTT.

The rearrangement links TRBV29-1 to TRBJ2-7; no clear D gene. The CDR3 covers 13 residues. CDR1 and CDR2 (germline): SQVTM, ANQGSEA. V lost 6 bases and J lost 3, with 15 bases in between. This chain's CDR3 is CSVIQPNHYEQYF. In DNA, the CDR3 is TGCAGCGTGATACAACCCAATCACTACGAGCAGTACTTC.

This clone was seen once. The CDR3 bases are TGTGCCAGCAGTTACTCTGGCGCGGGGGGGAACAATGAGCAGTTCTTC. It is translated as CASSYSGAGGNNEQFF. The V call is TRBV6-5, the J call TRBJ2-1, with 9 positions matching TRBD2. This CDR3 contains 16 residues. Trimming at V came to 0 bases and at J to 5 bases, leaving 5 bases not matched to a gene. Per the germline V gene, CDR1 is MNHEY and CDR2 is SVGAGI.

The chain carries TRBV28 and TRBJ2-7; 8 bases are a match to TRBD1. Unmatched junction bases numbered 6, after V lost 5 bases and J lost 6 bases. The CDR3 has 13 amino acids. Germline loops: CDR1 MDHEN, CDR2 SYDVKM. CDR3 loop: CASSAGQGSEQYF. CDR3 in DNA: TGTGCCAGCAGTGCCGGACAGGGATCCGAGCAGTACTTC. Together with reference TRBV28 and TRBJ2-7, the CDR3 gives the full variable domain: DVKVTQSSRYLVKRTGEKVFLECVQDMDHENMFWYRQDPGLGLRLIYFSYDVKMKEKGDIPEGYSVSREKKERFSLILESASTNQTSMYLCASSAGQGSEQYFGPGTRLTVT.

A note on this clone: At one end, the junction sequence differs from germline, possibly due to a read error. V is TRBV4-1 and J is TRBJ2-1; tentatively, D is TRBD2 (6 bases). The germline CDR1 and CDR2 sequences are MGHRA and YSYEKL. The CDR3 loop spans 12 amino acids. The CDR3 DNA sequence: TGCGCCAGCAGCCAAGACCAGGGAGGTATGGTCTTC. Protein: CASSQDQGGMVF.

A word on this clone: Within the sample, other DNA sequences also encode this same CDR3. The V gene is TRBV30, the J gene TRBJ1-1, with D tentatively TRBD1 (5 bases). Germline values: CDR1 GTSNPN, CDR2 SVGIG (reference sequence). The CDR3 loop spans 14 amino acids. Trimming took off 0 bases at V and 10 bases at J, with 18 bases between the two ends. The CDR3 protein is CAWSVGLLRPGAFF. The CDR3 region has the DNA TGTGCCTGGAGTGTGGGGCTCCTCCGCCCCGGAGCTTTCTTT.